This TCR beta chain was identified in a study of shared clonotypes between healthy human individuals. Overall study context: Researchers assigned three CD4 naive, three CD4 memory, two CD8 naive and one CD8 memory plate to each donor.

Study-wide results and caveats: Generation probability values for non-shared clonotypes were lower than those for clonotypes shared by all four donors.

Healthy HIV-negative adults with no recent acute infections or vaccinations were recruited as donors. Assay execution proceeded at the deep level. Some clones are missing from TCRdb's copy, which holds only in-frame ones; the method was immunoSEQ multiplex PCR. The sample shows 2 million to 2.5 million clones, around 95% of them seen only once. V lost 2 bases, J lost 9 bases, and 10 bases lay in between. The CDR3 contains 12 residues. Germline values: CDR1 SEHNR, CDR2 FQNEAQ (reference sequence). In regard to this clone: Its matching antigen is unknown.

The sequenced sample consisted of naive CD4+ T cells sorted from blood. Subset defined: CD45RA+ positively selected. This receptor was obtained from a man aged 18 to 30 in good health. V and J are TRBV7-9 and TRBJ1-2; D is uncertain. DNA for the CDR3: TGTGCCAGCAGCTTATTGGCTGGAAGCTACACCTTC. Amino acid sequence: CASSLLAGSYTF. The full variable domain, rest sourced from reference TRBV7-9 and TRBJ1-2, is DTGVSQNPRHKITKRGQNVTFRCDPISEHNRLYWYRQTLGQGPEFLTYFQNEAQLEKSRLLSDRFSAERPKGSFSTLEIQRTEQGDSAMYLCASSLLAGSYTFGSGTRLTVV.